This is a list of T cell receptor beta chains from one sample in a study of blood T cells in healthy people across ages. TCRdb reprocessed the 5' RACE reads via MiXCR and lists one record per CDR3 protein. The data hold around 1,000,000 distinct CDR3 sequences, with 25% observed a single time. These same data were also listed under a study on T cells of mothers and their children.

Sequenced sample: blood. The receptors here all came from a girl between 2 and 10 years old in good health. Both conserved end residues are part of each CDR3. The D gene is left open where the match is weak. Clone size appears in some rows only: once, few, many, or a class for an expanded clone.

>NA|TRBJ2-7|TRBV13|NA
TGTGCCAGCGCCCCTGCGAGCTCCCGGGAATACGAGCAGTACTTC
CASAPASSREYEQYF
>NA|TRBJ1-5|TRBV15|few
TGTGCCACCAGCAGAGATGGTCGGACGGGGGATCAGCCCCAGCATTTT
CATSRDGRTGDQPQHF
>NA|TRBJ2-7|TRBV12-3/TRBV12-4|NA
TGTGCCAGCAGTTTGGGACTTCGCAGCTCCCCTCCCGAGCAGTACTTC
CASSLGLRSSPPEQYF
>NA|TRBJ2-5|TRBV6-1|few
TGTGCCAGCAGTGAAATATGGCAGGGAGCAGAGACCCAGTACTTC
CASSEIWQGAETQYF
>TRBD1|TRBJ2-2|TRBV24-1|few
TGTGCCACCGGTGATCGGGACAGGGACACCGGGGAGCTGTTTTTT
CATGDRDRDTGELFF
>NA|TRBJ2-1|TRBV9|NA
TGTGCCAGCAGCGTAGGGACGAAAGTCAATGAGCAGTTCTTC
CASSVGTKVNEQFF
>NA|TRBJ1-1|TRBV29-1|few
TGCAGCGTCGGGGGAGGAGGGGTCACTGAAGCTTTCTTT
CSVGGGGVTEAFF
>TRBD1|TRBJ1-6|TRBV7-9|NA
TGTGCCAGCAGCTATGTCAGGGGGCCCAATGATTCACCCCTCCACTTT
CASSYVRGPNDSPLHF
>TRBD2|TRBJ2-5|TRBV10-2|NA
TGCGCCAGCAGTGATGAGGGACTAAGTAAGGAAGAGACCCAGTACTTC
CASSDEGLSKEETQYF
>NA|TRBJ2-2|TRBV6-6|NA
TGTGCCAGCAGTTACTCGGACTTTACCGGGGAGCTGTCTTTT
CASSYSDFTGELSF
>NA|TRBJ2-1|TRBV28|NA
TGTGCCAGCAGTTTCAGGGGAGAAACCTACAATGAGCAGTTCTTC
CASSFRGETYNEQFF
>NA|TRBJ1-5|TRBV6-6|NA
TGTGCCAGCAGAATCGACAGGCCGGGACAGCCCCAGCATTTT
CASRIDRPGQPQHF
>TRBD1|TRBJ2-7|TRBV6-1|NA
TGTGCCAGCAGAGATTTTTACGGGGACAGCTCCTACGAGCAGTACTTC
CASRDFYGDSSYEQYF
>TRBD1|TRBJ2-3|TRBV20-1|few
TGCAGTGCTAGTCTGTATTTTCGGGACAGCAAAAGCACAGATACGCAGTATTTT
CSASLYFRDSKSTDTQYF
>NA|TRBJ2-5|TRBV12-5|many
TGTGCTAGTGGTTTGTCGGAGACCCAGTACTTC
CASGLSETQYF
>TRBD1|TRBJ2-5|TRBV29-1|NA
TGCAGCGTTGTTAAGGGGGCGGTAGAGACCCAGTACTTC
CSVVKGAVETQYF
>NA|TRBJ2-3|TRBV12-3/TRBV12-4|NA
TGTGCCAGCAGTCTTTCGCGGACCACCGCGAGAGACACGCAGTATTTT
CASSLSRTTARDTQYF
>NA|TRBJ2-7|TRBV7-3|NA
TGTGCCAGCAGCTTAGCTCGACACTACGAGCAGTACTTC
CASSLARHYEQYF
>NA|TRBJ2-1|TRBV12-3/TRBV12-4|NA
TGTGCCAGCAGGGAGGGGACCTACAATGAGCAGTTCTTC
CASREGTYNEQFF
>NA|TRBJ2-7|TRBV10-3|few
TGTGCCATCAGTGAGTTCCCAGTCTCCTACGAGCAGTACTTC
CAISEFPVSYEQYF
>NA|TRBJ1-6|TRBV28|few
TGTGCCAGCGCCTATCGGGATTCACCCCTCCACTTT
CASAYRDSPLHF
>NA|TRBJ1-5|TRBV20-1|few
TGCAGTGCTAGCGGGGGGGCGAATCAGCCCCAGCATTTT
CSASGGANQPQHF
>TRBD2|TRBJ2-5|TRBV7-9|few
TGTGCCAGCAGCTTAGGAACTCTAGCGGGAGCCCAAGAGACCCAGTACTTC
CASSLGTLAGAQETQYF
>NA|TRBJ2-5|TRBV7-9|NA
TGTGCCAGCAGCTTAAGAGGGCGGGACTGGGAGACCCAGTACTTC
CASSLRGRDWETQYF
>NA|TRBJ2-3|TRBV18|NA
TGTGCCAGCTCACCACGTGAGGGGGTAACAGATACGCAGTATTTT
CASSPREGVTDTQYF
>NA|TRBJ2-7|TRBV6-2/TRBV6-3|NA
TGTGCCAGCAGTCGTCGGGGACCGGCATCCTACGAGCAGTACTTC
CASSRRGPASYEQYF
>NA|TRBJ1-6|TRBV7-9|NA
TGTGCCACCTCGGACAGTCCCAATAATTCACCCCTCCACTTT
CATSDSPNNSPLHF
>TRBD1|TRBJ1-2|TRBV9|NA
TGTGCCAGCAGCGACCCACAGGGGGGATTGGTCTATGGCTACACCTTC
CASSDPQGGLVYGYTF
>NA|TRBJ1-4|TRBV4-1|NA
TGCGCCAGCAGCCAAGTGGATGCGGATGAAAAACTGTTTTTT
CASSQVDADEKLFF
>TRBD2|TRBJ2-5|TRBV12-3/TRBV12-4|NA
TGTGCCAGCAGTTTTCCCCCCGCTAGCGGGAGGGCGCTCGAGACCCAGTACTTC
CASSFPPASGRALETQYF
>NA|TRBJ2-4|TRBV28|NA
TGTGCCAGCAGTTCACGACTAACCAGGTACTTC
CASSSRLTRYF
>NA|TRBJ2-5|TRBV12-3/TRBV12-4|NA
TGTGCCAGCAGGATGGGTAGAGGGGAGACCCAGTACTTC
CASRMGRGETQYF
>NA|TRBJ2-5|TRBV2|NA
TGTGCCAGCAGCGACGGAATTCCCAGGGACCAGTACTTC
CASSDGIPRDQYF
>NA|TRBJ2-1|TRBV6-2/TRBV6-3|NA
TGTGCCAGCACCGGAGGGGTGGCCTACAATGAGCAGTTCTTC
CASTGGVAYNEQFF
>TRBD2|TRBJ2-1|TRBV10-3|NA
TGTGCCATCAGTGCGACTAGCGGGGGGACCGCACCCAACAATGAGCAGTTCTTC
CAISATSGGTAPNNEQFF
>NA|TRBJ1-2|TRBV7-9|once
TGTGCCAGCACCCACTGGGTGGCTCCCAACGGCTACACCTTC
CASTHWVAPNGYTF
>NA|TRBJ1-2|TRBV2|few
TGCGCCAGCAGTGGGGACGGTGGCTATGGCTACACCTTC
CASSGDGGYGYTF
>NA|TRBJ2-1|TRBV21-1|few
TGTGCCAGCAGCACACCGGGACAGGGGTACAATGAGCAGTTCTTC
CASSTPGQGYNEQFF
>TRBD2|TRBJ2-1|TRBV15|few
TGTGCCACCAGCAGAGAGGCCCGGGGACTAGCGGAGCAGTTCTTC
CATSREARGLAEQFF
>TRBD2|TRBJ2-7|TRBV20-1|NA
TGCAGTGCTAGGGACCAAGGACTAGCGGCGCGCTCCTACGAGCAGTACTTC
CSARDQGLAARSYEQYF
>NA|TRBJ2-7|TRBV19|few
TGTGCCAGTAGTATCAGGCAGTCCTACGAGCAGTACTTC
CASSIRQSYEQYF
>NA|TRBJ2-5|TRBV6-4|NA
TGTGCCAGCAGGGGTAGGACTTGTGGGGAGACCCAGTACTTC
CASRGRTCGETQYF
>NA|TRBJ2-3|TRBV7-2|few
TGTGCCAGCAGCTTAGAAACGGGAGTACAAGATACGCAGTATTTT
CASSLETGVQDTQYF
>NA|TRBJ1-2|TRBV12-3/TRBV12-4|few
TGTGCCAGCAGTACCTTTAACTATGGCTACACCTTC
CASSTFNYGYTF
>NA|TRBJ1-5|TRBV28|NA
TGTGCCAGCACTTTGGAGGGAGCCCAGCATTTT
CASTLEGAQHF
>NA|TRBJ2-7|TRBV6-6|NA
TGTGCCAGCAGTGTAGGGGTAACGGGGCACGAGCAGTACTTC
CASSVGVTGHEQYF
>NA|TRBJ1-4|TRBV5-6|NA
TGTGCCAGCAGCTTGGACGCGGGGGAGGGCGAAAAACTGTTTTTT
CASSLDAGEGEKLFF
>NA|TRBJ1-1|TRBV28|NA
TGTGCCATACAAGGGGGAATGAACACTGAAGCTTTCTTT
CAIQGGMNTEAFF
>TRBD1|TRBJ2-1|TRBV29-1|many
TGCAGCGTTGAAAGTGACAGGGTCTACAATGAGCAGTTCTTC
CSVESDRVYNEQFF
>NA|TRBJ1-2|TRBV29-1|few
TGCAGCGTTGAAGATCTTACGGATACCTCCTATGGCTACACCTTC
CSVEDLTDTSYGYTF
>TRBD2|TRBJ2-3|TRBV28|few
TGTGCCAGCAGTTTCCGACTAGCCCTATCCACAGATACGCAGTATTTT
CASSFRLALSTDTQYF